This T cell receptor (beta chain) is from a study of T cell repertoires in cytomegalovirus infection. Study-level background: Matching HLA type and CMV infection were both indicated by public TCR beta signatures. Study findings and constraints: HLA-C-restricted CMV-specific TCR beta clonotypes prevailed in the ex vivo response.

This clonotype has a count of ten or more. Its target is unknown. TCRdb re-called the reads with MiXCR, one entry per CDR3 protein. The data hold about 300,000 distinct CDR3 sequences, with roughly 9.3% observed a single time. CDR3 length: 15 amino acids. V lost 6 bases to trimming and J lost 4 bases, with 18 bases between them. Per germline, CDR1 MNHEY and CDR2 SVGEGT. The rearrangement links TRBV6-2 or TRBV6-3 to TRBJ1-1, with D unclear. The origin of this receptor is a human donor in good health (CMV status not recorded). Some clones in this sample may be carry-over from other donors' samples. The source material was PBMCs. DNA for the CDR3: TGTGCCAGCAGATTTCTACCGGACGAATTCACTGAAGCTTTCTTT. This codes for CASRFLPDEFTEAFF.